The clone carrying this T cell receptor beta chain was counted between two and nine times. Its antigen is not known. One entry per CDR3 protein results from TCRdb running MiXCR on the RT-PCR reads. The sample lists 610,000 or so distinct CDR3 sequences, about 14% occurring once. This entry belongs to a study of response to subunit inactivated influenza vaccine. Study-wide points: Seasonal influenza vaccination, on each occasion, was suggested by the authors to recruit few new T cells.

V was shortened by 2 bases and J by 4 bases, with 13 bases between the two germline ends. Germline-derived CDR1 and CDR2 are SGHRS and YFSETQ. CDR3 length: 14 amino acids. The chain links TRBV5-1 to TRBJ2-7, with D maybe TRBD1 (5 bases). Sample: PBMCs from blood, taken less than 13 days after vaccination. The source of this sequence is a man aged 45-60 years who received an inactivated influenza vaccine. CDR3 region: CASSLGAPGYEQYF. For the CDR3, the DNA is TGCGCCAGCAGCTTAGGGGCCCCCGGATACGAGCAGTACTTC.